Described below is a single TCR beta chain sequence and its context. Its antigen remains unknown. These data are taken from a study of spatial heterogeneity in lung cancer. The CDR3 consists of 11 residues. CDR1 is MNHEY, CDR2 SVGEGT, per germline. Trimming left V 5 bases short and J 6 bases short, with 7 bases between. TCR cDNA molecules were tagged individually, and each one carried a unique molecular identifier. TCRdb processed the 5' RACE reads anew with MiXCR; each CDR3 protein has one entry. Of more than 20,000 distinct CDR3 sequences in the sample, more than 15% were seen once. Study results and limitations: Higher tumor mutation counts went along with higher counts of expanded intratumoral alpha and beta TCRs.

Time point reported: sample taken at primary tumor resection. Samples came from 70 to 80 TRACERx patients with untreated early-stage lung cancer. Whole RNA, isolated from tumor, nontumor lung or frozen PBMC, was sequenced without prior sorting. The source is a female donor with early-stage non-small cell lung cancer. The sequences come from lung tumor tissue, collected at surgery. The chain uses TRBV6-2 or TRBV6-3 and TRBJ2-5; D is undetermined. The CDR3 bases are TGTGCCAGCAGTACGTCACAGACCCAGTACTTC. It translates to CASSTSQTQYF.